These 13 T cell receptor beta chains share one sample of origin, sequenced in a study of cytomegalovirus exposure and HLA in healthy donors. PCR used 60 Vbeta primers and 13 Jbeta primers. Sequencing used immunoSEQ multiplex PCR; TCRdb keeps in-frame clones, though not all of them. The sample contains 100,000 to 150,000 clones, just under 80% of which appear only once. The source material was PBMCs. These receptor sequences come from a man under 40 in good health and CMV-seronegative.

V usage is TRBV5-1 and J usage is TRBJ2-5; 10 nucleotides line up with TRBD1. Trimming removed 4 bases from V and 4 bases from J; junction bases left unmatched: 7. This CDR3 contains 15 residues. Germline CDR1 SGHRS, CDR2 YFSETQ. The CDR3 loop is CASSRGTGAGETQYF. The CDR3, as DNA: TGCGCCAGCAGCCGAGGGACAGGGGCGGGAGAGACCCAGTACTTC.

The chain combines TRBV5-6 with TRBJ2-7; 11 bases line up with TRBD2. V was clipped by 5 bases and J by 0 bases; unmatched bases: 7. Germline V CDR1 and CDR2: SGHDT, YYEEEE. The length of the CDR3 is 16 residues. CDR3 sequence reads: CASRRTGLAGSYEQYF. In DNA, the CDR3 is TGTGCCAGCAGACGAACAGGACTAGCGGGCTCCTACGAGCAGTACTTC. Based on the CDR3 plus reference TRBV5-6 and TRBJ2-7, the full variable domain is DAGVTQSPTHLIKTRGQQVTLRCSPKSGHDTVSWYQQALGQGPQFIFQYYEEEERQRGNFPDRFSGHQFPNYSSELNVNALLLGDSALYLCASRRTGLAGSYEQYFGPGTRLTVT.

The rearrangement joins TRBV7-2 to TRBJ2-7, with 7 bases identical to TRBD2. Germline V gives CDR1 SGHTA, CDR2 FQGNSA. V lost 7 bases, J lost 3 bases, and 9 bases stayed unmatched. This CDR3 is 14 amino acids long. The CDR3 nucleotides read TGTGCCAGCAAGGAGCGGGGAAACCACTACGAGCAGTACTTC. This translates into CASKERGNHYEQYF.

This clone was counted a single time. The J gene is TRBJ2-7, the V gene TRBV6-1; perhaps TRBD1 as D (5 bases). Germline V gene data show CDR1 as MNHNS and CDR2 as SASEGT. V was pared by 3 bases and J by 3 bases, with 15 bases between. CDR3 size: 15 residues. CDR3 amino acids: CASSDGVWGSYEQYF. The CDR3 DNA reads TGTGCCAGCAGTGATGGGGTCTGGGGCAGCTACGAGCAGTACTTC.

The chain carries TRBV29-1 and TRBJ2-1, with TRBD2 identical over 7 bases. J lost 3 bases, V lost 7 bases, and 0 bases had no gene match. Germline lookup yields CDR1 SQVTM and CDR2 ANQGSEA. The CDR3 extends over 11 amino acids. CDR3 in amino acids: CSGGGYNEQFF. CDR3 DNA sequence: TGCAGCGGGGGGGGCTACAATGAGCAGTTCTTC.

The chain has TRBV13 and TRBJ1-4; TRBD1 matches at 10 bases. V gave up 5 bases and J gave up 3 bases; unmatched junction bases: 6. The CDR3 is 16 amino acids. Germline lookup yields CDR1 PRHDT and CDR2 FYEKMQ (reference sequence). For the CDR3, the DNA is TGTGCCAGCAGCCTGACAGGGGGCGTCGCTAATGAAAAACTGTTTTTT. As protein: CASSLTGGVANEKLFF.

V is TRBV7-9 and J is TRBJ2-7, with D tentatively TRBD1 (5 bases). Germline V gene lookup returns CDR1 SEHNR and CDR2 FQNEAQ (reference sequence). The CDR3 covers 16 residues. Trimming cost V 1 base and J 4 bases, with 17 bases left between them. The CDR3 DNA is TGTGCCAGCAGCTTAGGCCAGGGTCCCTTATGGTACGAGCAGTACTTC. Residues: CASSLGQGPLWYEQYF.

The rearrangement uses TRBV5-4 and TRBJ2-1; weak D call: TRBD2 (5 bases). The germline gives CDR1 SGHNT, CDR2 YYREEE (reference sequence). CDR3 length: 15 residues. The V gene lost 0 bases and the J gene lost 2 bases, with 9 bases spanning the gap. The CDR3 sequence: CASSLDAGPYNEQFF. The CDR3 DNA follows: TGTGCCAGCAGCTTGGATGCGGGCCCCTACAATGAGCAGTTCTTC. Full variable domain (outside the CDR3, taken from reference TRBV5-4 and TRBJ2-1): ETGVTQSPTHLIKTRGQQVTLRCSSQSGHNTVSWYQQALGQGPQFIFQYYREEENGRGNFPPRFSGLQFPNYSSELNVNALELDDSALYLCASSLDAGPYNEQFFGPGTRLTVL.

The rearrangement links TRBV20-1 to TRBJ2-7; D unresolved. This CDR3 comprises 11 residues. Germline V gene data show CDR1 as DFQATT and CDR2 as SNEGSKA (reference sequence). Trimming stripped 5 bases from V and 3 bases from J, with 8 bases between. CDR3 in amino acids: CSAQYLYEQYF. In DNA, the CDR3 is TGCAGTGCTCAGTACCTCTACGAGCAGTACTTC.

This chain links TRBV6-1 with TRBJ1-2; no clear D gene. This CDR3 contains 17 residues. Trimming shortened V by 0 bases and J by 8 bases, and 22 bases separated the two germline ends. Germline lookup yields CDR1 MNHNS and CDR2 SASEGT. This CDR3 is CASSEALRARGLRGYTF. The CDR3 nucleotides are TGTGCCAGCAGTGAAGCGCTTCGGGCCCGGGGATTAAGGGGCTACACCTTC.

CDR3 bases: TGTGCCAGCAGTCCGGGACAGGGGAACACCATATATTTT. Its protein is CASSPGQGNTIYF. V usage is TRBV6-6 and J usage is TRBJ1-3; the match to TRBD1 covers 10 bases. Germline CDR1 is MNHNY and CDR2 is SVGAGI (reference sequence). The ends lost 5 bases at V and 7 bases at J; junction bases unmatched: 2. The CDR3 is 13 amino acids.

This chain uses TRBV29-1 with TRBJ2-2; a weak D match, TRBD1 (5 bases). CDR1 is SQVTM and CDR2 is ANQGSEA in the germline V gene. The CDR3 runs 13 residues. Trimming stripped 5 bases from V and 2 bases from J, with 9 bases between. The CDR3 DNA follows: TGCAGCGTTCAGGACACAAACACCGGGGAGCTGTTTTTT. It yields the protein CSVQDTNTGELFF.

V is TRBV7-7 and J is TRBJ2-3; TRBD2 matches 12 bases. This CDR3 is built from 14 residues. Germline assignment: CDR1 SSHAT and CDR2 FNYEAQ (reference sequence). In nucleotides, the CDR3 is TGTGCTAGTACTAGCGGGGGGCCTCCAGATACGCAGTATTTT. Translation gives CASTSGGPPDTQYF. Combining the CDR3 with reference TRBV7-7 and TRBJ2-3 gives the whole variable domain GAGVSQSPRYKVTKRGQDVTLRCDPISSHATLYWYQQALGQGPEFLTYFNYEAQPDKSGLPSDRFSAERPEGSISTLTIQRTEQRDSAMYRCASTSGGPPDTQYFGPGTRLTVL.